This passage covers 18 T cell receptor beta chains from one sample sequenced in a study of blood T cell repertoires in COVID-19. TCRdb's table, derived via immunoSEQ multiplex PCR, lists solely in-frame clones and lacks some. The profile shows approximately 300,000 clones, 70% to 90% of them singletons. Sample: PBMCs or T cells enriched from blood (not recorded which). These receptor sequences come from a man aged 25 to 40 who had recovered from COVID-19.

This clone was seen more than once but under ten times. The chain employs TRBV3-1 (or the pseudogene TRBV3-2) and TRBJ2-1; TRBD1 might be the D (6 bases). This CDR3 is built from 14 residues. Per germline, CDR1 LGHDT and CDR2 YNNKEL (reference sequence). V was shortened by 4 bases and J by 8 bases, with 15 bases between the two germline ends. The CDR3 reads CASSPGASSDEQFF. The CDR3 bases are TGTGCCAGCAGCCCAGGGGCTAGTTCAGATGAGCAGTTCTTC.

The CDR3 DNA reads TGTGCCAGCAGCCGAGACAGAACCTCCTACGAGCAGTACTTC. Translation gives CASSRDRTSYEQYF. The V call is TRBV11-2, the J call TRBJ2-7; D possibly corresponds to TRBD1 (5 bases). CDR3 length: 14 amino acids. The V gene's germline CDR1 is SGHAT and CDR2 FQNNGV. V lost 5 bases to trimming and J lost 0 bases, with 11 bases between them. The variable domain in full, completed from reference TRBV11-2 and TRBJ2-7, reads EAGVAQSPRYKIIEKRQSVAFWCNPISGHATLYWYQQILGQGPKLLIQFQNNGVVDDSQLPKDRFSAERLKGVDSTLKIQPAKLEDSAVYLCASSRDRTSYEQYFGPGTRLTVT.

J is TRBJ2-7 and V is TRBV7-9; possible D gene TRBD2, 6 bases. Per the germline V gene, CDR1 is SEHNR and CDR2 is FQNEAQ (reference sequence). CDR3 length equals 15 residues. Trimming stripped 4 bases from V and 3 bases from J, with 16 bases between. CDR3 loop: CASSSRELGVYEQYF. CDR3 coding DNA: TGTGCCAGCAGCTCCCGGGAGCTGGGGGTCTACGAGCAGTACTTC.

The chain uses TRBV25-1 and TRBJ1-3; possibly TRBD1 for D (6 bases). V was cut by 1 base and J by 2 bases, with 12 bases left in between. Germline CDR1 and CDR2: MGHDK and SYGVNS. CDR3 size: 16 residues. Here the CDR3 reads CASSELGARAGNTIYF. The CDR3 DNA follows: TGTGCCAGCAGTGAATTGGGGGCTCGAGCTGGAAACACCATATATTTT.

The table lists this clone with a count of one. The chain has TRBV3-1 (or the pseudogene TRBV3-2) and TRBJ2-6; 7 nucleotides match TRBD1. The V gene's germline CDR1 is LGHDT and CDR2 YNNKEL (reference sequence). CDR3 size: 15 residues. J gave up 4 bases and V 4 bases, and 4 bases lay outside the gene matches. The CDR3 protein is CASSRRGTGANVLTF. The CDR3 DNA is TGTGCCAGCAGCCGCAGGGGGACCGGGGCCAACGTCCTGACTTTC.

V usage is TRBV7-9 and J usage is TRBJ1-2; a weak D match, TRBD1 (5 bases). CDR3 length: 14 amino acids. Per germline, CDR1 SEHNR and CDR2 FQNEAQ (reference sequence). Trimming shortened V by 5 bases and J by 2 bases, and 12 bases separated the two germline ends. CDR3 amino acids: CASSPDGGNYGYTF. The CDR3 DNA sequence: TGTGCCAGCAGCCCGGACGGGGGGAACTATGGCTACACCTTC.

V gene TRBV24-1 combines with J gene TRBJ2-7; a weak D match, TRBD2 (5 bases). CDR3 length: 12 amino acids. Germline CDR1 KGHDR, CDR2 SFDVKD. The CDR3, as DNA: TGTATCTCCGCCGGGATCCGGGCAGAGCAGTACTTC. This codes for CISAGIRAEQYF.

The V gene is TRBV19, the J gene TRBJ1-5; 7 bases line up with TRBD1. The CDR3 spans 15 residues. V trimming: 7 bases; J trimming: 6 bases; junction bases outside the gene matches: 12. CDR1 is LNHDA and CDR2 is SQIVND in the germline V gene (reference sequence). The CDR3 sequence is CASTLGGGASQPQHF. Written as DNA, the CDR3 is TGTGCCAGTACCCTAGGAGGGGGCGCTTCTCAGCCCCAGCATTTT.

This chain connects TRBV6-1 to TRBJ2-4; D is perhaps TRBD2 (6 bases). This CDR3 contains 15 residues. Between the trimmed V and J ends, which lost 3 bases and 8 bases, there was a span of 17 bases. CDR1 MNHNS and CDR2 SASEGT come from the germline V gene. The CDR3 DNA sequence: TGTGCCAGCAGTGACCGGACTATCTCGGCTGACATTCAGTACTTC. Encoded protein: CASSDRTISADIQYF.

V and J are TRBV5-1 and TRBJ2-2, with 8 bases matching TRBD1. Germline values: CDR1 SGHRS, CDR2 YFSETQ. This CDR3 is built from 16 residues. Trimming took 5 bases from V and 1 from J; bases not matched to a gene: 7. CDR3 amino acids: CASRLRGTGNTGELFF. CDR3 in DNA: TGCGCCAGCAGGTTGCGTGGGACAGGGAACACCGGGGAGCTGTTTTTT.

The chain has TRBV27 and TRBJ2-1; D might be TRBD2 (5 bases). V was cut by 4 bases and J by 0 bases, with 10 bases left in between. The CDR3 runs 15 residues. Germline CDR1 MNHEY, CDR2 SMNVEV (reference sequence). The chain's CDR3 is CASSYSGSSYNEQFF. In DNA form, the CDR3 reads TGTGCCAGCAGTTACAGCGGTAGCTCCTACAATGAGCAGTTCTTC.

The rearrangement joins TRBV4-1 to TRBJ1-1; tentatively, D is TRBD1 (6 bases). The ends were cut back, 7 bases at V and 1 base at J, with 13 bases in the middle. Germline assignment: CDR1 MGHRA and CDR2 YSYEKL. This CDR3 has 14 residues. CDR3: CASTDSSSNTEAFF. DNA of the CDR3: TGCGCCAGCACGGACAGCTCTTCGAACACTGAAGCTTTCTTT.

This chain uses TRBV18 with TRBJ1-1; a possible D gene is TRBD1 (6 bases). The CDR3 contains 15 residues. The germline V and J ends were trimmed by 3 bases and 13 bases, with 24 bases remaining between them. Germline loops: CDR1 KGHSH, CDR2 LQKENI. The CDR3 DNA is TGTGCCAGCTCACCGGGACAAAGTTGGGGTCTATGGGGTTTCTTT. As protein: CASSPGQSWGLWGFF.

The chain carries TRBV10-2 and TRBJ2-7, with no clear D. V was pared by 1 base and J by 7 bases, with 20 bases between. This CDR3 has 16 residues. CDR1 WSHSY and CDR2 SAAADI come from the germline V gene. Written as DNA, the CDR3 is TGCGCCAGCAGTGAGTTTTCCGGTCCCACATCTAGGGAGCAGTACTTC. It encodes CASSEFSGPTSREQYF.

The table lists this clone with a count of one. In nucleotides, the CDR3 is TGTGCCAGCAGGACTAGCTCACGCCCCCACGAGCAGTACTTC. Protein product: CASRTSSRPHEQYF. The V gene is TRBV7-8, the J gene TRBJ2-7; TRBD2 agrees at 7 bases. The ends lost 6 bases at V and 5 bases at J; junction bases unmatched: 10. CDR3 length: 14 amino acids. CDR1 is SGHVS and CDR2 is FQNEAQ in the germline V gene.

The chain employs TRBV5-1 and TRBJ1-6, with D possibly TRBD1 on 5 matching bases. The CDR3 runs 18 residues. CDR1 and CDR2 from the germline V gene are SGHRS and YFSETQ. The germline V and J ends were trimmed by 4 bases and 5 bases, with 22 bases remaining between them. This CDR3 reads CASSRGDGWRVDNSPLHF. In DNA, the CDR3 is TGCGCCAGCAGCCGGGGGGACGGATGGAGGGTGGATAATTCACCCCTCCACTTT.

The chain carries TRBV7-2 and TRBJ1-6; 7 positions agree with TRBD1. The junction had 9 bases not matched to a gene; V was cut back by 4 bases and J by 6 bases. This CDR3 has 16 residues. Germline-derived CDR1 and CDR2 are SGHTA and FQGNSA. Here the CDR3 DNA reads TGTGCCAGCAGCTCTTCGGGACAGCTCCTTAATTCACCCCTCCACTTT. Translation: CASSSSGQLLNSPLHF.

The V and J genes are TRBV18 and TRBJ2-7, with 11 bases matching TRBD2. The trim removed 5 bases at V and 7 bases at J, leaving 7 bases unmatched. The CDR3 contains 14 residues. Per germline, CDR1 KGHSH and CDR2 LQKENI. The CDR3 region is CASSSTSGGWEQYF. CDR3 DNA: TGTGCCAGCTCATCAACTAGCGGGGGCTGGGAGCAGTACTTC.